Below are 22 T cell receptor beta chains sequenced from a single sample in a study of cytomegalovirus exposure and HLA in healthy donors (dated by TCRdb to the late 2010s). Libraries were prepared through the immunoSEQ multiplex PCR assay. For the multiplex PCR, a mixture combining 60 forward primers for TCR Vbeta segments and 13 reverse primers for TCR Jbeta segments was used. TCRdb holds this immuneACCESS table with in-frame rearrangements only. Some clones are missing; in checked studies, unresolved V genes explain under half, and the rest has no known cause. The sample table holds about 180,000 clones, of which 76% were seen once. The ten biggest clones cover around 2.3% of the sample. The sequenced sample was PBMCs. Every receptor here comes from a woman aged 25 to 39 in good health and CMV-seropositive.

This chain uses TRBV4-3 with TRBJ2-7; 9 positions match TRBD1. The CDR3 totals 15 residues. The J segment lost 1 base and the V segment lost 1 base, leaving 2 bases of the junction unmatched. Germline CDR1 and CDR2: LGHNA and YSLEER. The CDR3 nucleotides read TGCGCCAGCAGCCAAGGGACAGGGGAATCCTACGAGCAGTACTTC. Protein product: CASSQGTGESYEQYF.

The chain joins TRBV6-5 to TRBJ1-3, with D hard to call. Germline loops: CDR1 MNHEY, CDR2 SVGAGI. The V and J ends lost 3 bases and 2 bases respectively, with 14 bases between them. This CDR3 comprises 16 residues. The CDR3 here is CASSYRLGEAGNTIYF. DNA for the CDR3: TGTGCCAGCAGTTATAGGTTGGGAGAGGCTGGAAACACCATATATTTT.

This chain joins TRBV2 and TRBJ1-5; TRBD1 is a possible D gene (5 bases). CDR3 length: 17 amino acids. In germline, CDR1 is SNHLY, CDR2 FYNNEI. V lost 5 bases, J lost 2 bases, and 19 bases lay in between. Here the CDR3 reads CASSSAGGTVGNQPQHF. CDR3 DNA: TGTGCCAGCAGTAGCGCGGGGGGGACGGTAGGCAATCAGCCCCAGCATTTT.

This clone has just a few counts. V and J are TRBV28 and TRBJ1-2; perhaps TRBD1 as D (6 bases). The CDR3 runs 12 residues. The V end was cut by 8 bases, the J end by 4 bases, with 11 bases between. CDR1 MDHEN and CDR2 SYDVKM come from the germline V gene. The DNA for the CDR3 is TGTGCCAGCCTAGGACAGATCTATGGCTACACCTTC. Its protein product is CASLGQIYGYTF.

With regard to this clone: One end of the junction fails to match germline, which may point to a read error. The CDR3 region has the DNA TGTGCCAGCAGCGTAGAGCGGGGGCCCCAAGAGACCCAGCACTTC. Its translation: CASSVERGPQETQHF. V and J are TRBV9 and TRBJ2-5, with TRBD2 matching over 8 bases. Germline V CDR1 and CDR2: SGDLS, YYNGEE. The CDR3 extends over 15 amino acids.

The chain carries TRBV5-6 and TRBJ2-7; a weak D match, TRBD2 (6 bases). Deletions cut 5 bases from V and 9 bases from J, with 21 bases between. Per the germline V gene, CDR1 is SGHDT and CDR2 is YYEEEE. The CDR3 is made up of 14 amino acids. CDR3 loop: CASRVGGTYGGQYF. The CDR3 nucleotides are TGTGCCAGCAGAGTGGGCGGGACCTACGGCGGGCAGTACTTC.

This chain joins TRBV2 and TRBJ2-1, with D tentatively TRBD2 (5 bases). CDR3 size: 17 residues. V lost 5 bases to trimming and J lost 0 bases, with 17 bases between them. Germline V lookup: CDR1 SNHLY, CDR2 FYNNEI. For the CDR3, the DNA is TGTGCCAGCAGTCAAACCTTAGCGAGGAGCTCCTACAATGAGCAGTTCTTC. It encodes CASSQTLARSSYNEQFF.

The V gene is TRBV10-3, the J gene TRBJ1-1; D gene uncertain. The CDR3 is 14 amino acids. Germline loops: CDR1 ENHRY, CDR2 SYGVKD. V dropped 3 bases and J dropped 4 bases, with 12 bases sitting between them. CDR3 amino acids: CAISDPLGSTEAFF. In DNA form, the CDR3 reads TGTGCCATCAGTGATCCCCTGGGGAGCACTGAAGCTTTCTTT.

This chain joins TRBV2 and TRBJ1-4; D perhaps matches TRBD1 (6 bases). V gave up 7 bases and J gave up 6 bases, with 15 bases separating them. Germline lookup yields CDR1 SNHLY and CDR2 FYNNEI. The length of the CDR3 is 14 residues. In DNA form, the CDR3 reads TGTGCCAGCACCACAGGGACGGCCCATGAAAAACTGTTTTTT. This codes for CASTTGTAHEKLFF.

This clone was seen only a few times. J is TRBJ1-5 and V is TRBV6-4, with 8 bases aligning to TRBD1. Unmatched junction bases numbered 9, after V lost 5 bases and J lost 3 bases. The CDR3 runs to 16 residues. Germline values: CDR1 MRHNA, CDR2 SNTAGT. The CDR3 DNA reads as TGTGCCAGCAGTTTTCAGGGGGCGCGAATCAATCAGCCCCAGCATTTT. Protein: CASSFQGARINQPQHF.

V usage is TRBV19 and J usage is TRBJ2-1; 9 bases map to TRBD2. Per germline, CDR1 LNHDA and CDR2 SQIVND (reference sequence). The V segment lost 5 bases and the J segment 2 bases; nucleotides outside the gene matches: 7. CDR3 size: 16 residues. The chain's CDR3 is CASSLKRGATYNEQFF. CDR3 nucleotides: TGTGCCAGTAGTTTAAAGCGGGGGGCCACCTACAATGAGCAGTTCTTC.

This rearrangement joins TRBV7-8 to TRBJ2-7, with D possibly being TRBD1 (6 bases). Germline V gene lookup returns CDR1 SGHVS and CDR2 FQNEAQ. The V end lost 4 bases, the J end lost 4 bases, and 23 bases lay between the germline ends. This CDR3 region has 17 residues. CDR3 sequence (DNA): TGTGCCAGCAGCTCCCGAGGGGGTGGAGGACCCAGTTACGAGCAGTACTTC. Amino acids: CASSSRGGGGPSYEQYF.

The V and J genes are TRBV12-5 and TRBJ1-2; 9 bases are shared with TRBD1. The CDR3 sequence is 13 residues long. Per germline, CDR1 LGHNT and CDR2 FRNRAP. V lost 1 base to trimming and J lost 6 bases; unmatched junction nucleotides: 0. CDR3 in DNA: TGTGCTAGTGGTTTGGGGACAGGGGATGGCTACACCTTC. This sequence encodes CASGLGTGDGYTF.

The V and J genes are TRBV5-1 and TRBJ2-7; D gene unclear. The germline V gene encodes CDR1 SGHRS and CDR2 YFSETQ. This CDR3 is 14 amino acids long. The V gene lost 4 bases and the J gene lost 6 bases, with 17 bases spanning the gap. The CDR3 spells CASSPRIDSVEQYF. The CDR3 nucleotides are TGCGCCAGCAGCCCGCGAATAGACTCCGTCGAGCAGTACTTC. Looking up the rest from reference TRBV5-1 and TRBJ2-7 gives the full variable domain: KAGVTQTPRYLIKTRGQQVTLSCSPISGHRSVSWYQQTPGQGLQFLFEYFSETQRNKGNFPGRFSGRQFSNSRSEMNVSTLELGDSALYLCASSPRIDSVEQYFGPGTRLTVT.

CDR3 protein: CASSIGTSGDTQYF. DNA of the CDR3: TGTGCCAGTAGTATAGGGACTAGCGGTGATACGCAGTATTTT. The rearrangement joins TRBV19 to TRBJ2-3; 10 bases line up with TRBD2. V was pared by 1 base and J by 6 bases, with 1 base of the junction left unmatched. This CDR3 is 14 amino acids long. Germline V gene data show CDR1 as LNHDA and CDR2 as SQIVND (reference sequence).

The chain links TRBV15 to TRBJ2-2; D unclear. The CDR3 has 13 residues. V was shortened by 0 bases and J by 7 bases, with 6 bases between the two germline ends. CDR1 and CDR2 from the germline V gene are LNHNV and YYDKDF (reference sequence). The CDR3 loop is CATSREAGGELFF. CDR3 DNA sequence: TGTGCCACCAGCAGAGAGGCAGGCGGGGAGCTGTTTTTT.

This chain connects TRBV5-8 to TRBJ1-5; no clear D. CDR1 and CDR2 (germline): SGHTS, YDEGEE. V lost 0 bases, J lost 0 bases, and 7 bases lay in between. This CDR3 is built from 15 residues. The DNA for the CDR3 is TGTGCCAGCAGCTTGGGCGTCTATAGCAATCAGCCCCAGCATTTT. Translated, it gives CASSLGVYSNQPQHF.

This clone was counted only a few times. The rearrangement uses TRBV6-5 and TRBJ2-3; 8 bases are shared with TRBD2. CDR3 size: 15 residues. The V gene end was trimmed by 6 bases and the J gene end by 4 bases; junction bases not matched to a gene: 9. Germline CDR1 MNHEY, CDR2 SVGAGI. The CDR3 reads CASSVSGGHPDTQYF. In DNA, the CDR3 is TGTGCCAGCAGCGTCTCGGGGGGGCACCCAGATACGCAGTATTTT.

The chain links TRBV6-1 to TRBJ1-2; D not resolved. The V gene lost 6 bases and the J gene lost 7 bases, with 12 bases spanning the gap. Germline loops: CDR1 MNHNS, CDR2 SASEGT. The CDR3 sequence is 12 residues long. The chain's CDR3 is CASRVGLGGYTF. CDR3 nucleotides: TGTGCCAGCAGAGTCGGACTGGGTGGCTACACCTTC.

The V gene is TRBV6-1, the J gene TRBJ1-2, with D perhaps TRBD1 (6 bases). This CDR3 is built from 14 residues. In germline, CDR1 is MNHNS, CDR2 SASEGT. Trimming stripped 4 bases from V and 6 bases from J, with 15 bases between. The CDR3 DNA is TGTGCCAGCAGTGGAGAGAGACAGGTGAATGGCTACACCTTC. This gives the protein CASSGERQVNGYTF.

The chain recombines TRBV6-5 with TRBJ2-7, with TRBD1 matching 7 bases. In germline, CDR1 is MNHEY, CDR2 SVGAGI. Trimming at V came to 3 bases and at J to 1 base, leaving 6 bases not matched to a gene. This CDR3 is built from 15 residues. The CDR3 region is CASSYSTGISYEQYF. The DNA of the CDR3 is TGTGCCAGCAGTTATTCGACAGGGATTTCCTACGAGCAGTACTTC.

V is TRBV7-2 and J is TRBJ1-2, with a tentative D call TRBD1 (6 bases). The CDR3 length is 16 residues. Germline CDR1 reads SGHTA; CDR2 reads FQGNSA. Trimming removed 3 bases from V and 8 bases from J, with 22 bases in between. In DNA form, the CDR3 reads TGTGCCAGCAGCTTGGTCTCGGGGGGGCCCGCGGGCGGCTACACCTTC. Translated, it gives CASSLVSGGPAGGYTF.